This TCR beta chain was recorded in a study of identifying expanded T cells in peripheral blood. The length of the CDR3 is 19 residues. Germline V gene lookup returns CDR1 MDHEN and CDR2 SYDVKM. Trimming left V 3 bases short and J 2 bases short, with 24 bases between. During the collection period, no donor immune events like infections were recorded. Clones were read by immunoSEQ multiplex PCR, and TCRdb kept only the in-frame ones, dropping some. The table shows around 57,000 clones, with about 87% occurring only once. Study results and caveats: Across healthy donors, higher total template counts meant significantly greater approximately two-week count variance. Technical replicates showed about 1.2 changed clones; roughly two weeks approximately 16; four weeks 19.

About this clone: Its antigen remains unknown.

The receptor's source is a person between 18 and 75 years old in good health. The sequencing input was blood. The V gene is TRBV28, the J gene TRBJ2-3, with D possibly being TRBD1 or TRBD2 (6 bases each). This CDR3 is CASSLTLAKGGADTDTQYF. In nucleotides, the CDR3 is TGTGCCAGCAGTTTGACCCTAGCTAAGGGGGGAGCTGACACAGATACGCAGTATTTT.